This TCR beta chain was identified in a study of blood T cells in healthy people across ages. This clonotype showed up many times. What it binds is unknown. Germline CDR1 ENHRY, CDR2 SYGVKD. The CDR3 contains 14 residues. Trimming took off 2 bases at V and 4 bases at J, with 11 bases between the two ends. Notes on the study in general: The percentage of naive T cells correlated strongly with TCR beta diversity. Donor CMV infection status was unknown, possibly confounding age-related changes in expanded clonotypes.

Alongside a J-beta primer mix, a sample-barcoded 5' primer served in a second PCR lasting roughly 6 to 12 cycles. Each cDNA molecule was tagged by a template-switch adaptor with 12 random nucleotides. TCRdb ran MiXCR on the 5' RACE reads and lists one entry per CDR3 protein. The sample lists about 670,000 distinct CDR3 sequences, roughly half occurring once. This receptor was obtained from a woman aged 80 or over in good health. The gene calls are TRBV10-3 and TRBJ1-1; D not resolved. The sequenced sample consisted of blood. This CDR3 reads CAISEPSGSTEAFF. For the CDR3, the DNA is TGTGCCATCAGTGAGCCCTCAGGTAGCACTGAAGCTTTCTTT.